The 15 T cell receptor beta chains below were found in one sample sequenced in a study of regulatory T cells in long-lasting Graves disease (dated by TCRdb to the early 2020s). The library was generated by multiplex PCR. Sequencing was performed on an Illumina HiSeq 4000. To build TCR beta libraries, CDR3 regions were amplified by Arm-PCR using iRepertoire HTBI primers. TCRdb itself trimmed the public reads at Q25 with fastp, ran MiXCR and retained productive beta chains. Each CDR3 protein gets just one entry, which takes the most common genes and DNA from the rows behind it. Recorded for this sample are under 400,000 distinct CDR3 sequences; around 15% of them occurred a single time. The ten largest clones take up 30% of the sample. The sample's time point label, in plain terms: newly diagnosed GD, antithyroid drugs for less than 3 months. RNA was extracted from PBMCs in TRIzol for both TCR sequencing and RNA sequencing.

This sample also appeared in a second study, on T cells in Graves' hyperthyroidism and ophthalmopathy.

Sequenced material: peripheral blood mononuclear cells (PBMCs), taken at new diagnosis, from a patient treated with antithyroid drugs. All receptors come from a man aged 40-49 years with Graves disease. Donor details come from another sample of the same person, matched by shared clones.

This sequence joins TRBV3-1 and TRBJ2-1; 7 bases are a match to TRBD2. Losses at the gene ends were 2 bases for V and 4 bases for J; bases not matched to a gene: 5. The CDR3 sequence is 15 residues long. Germline CDR1 LGHDT, CDR2 YNNKEL (reference sequence). The CDR3 sequence: CASSQRGEKYNEQFF. The CDR3 DNA reads as TGTGCCAGCAGCCAACGGGGGGAAAAATACAATGAGCAGTTCTTC.

This clonotype was seen at least ten times. The rearrangement links TRBV10-3 to TRBJ2-7, with unresolved D. The CDR3 spans 13 residues. CDR1 and CDR2 (germline): ENHRY, SYGVKD. Trimming stripped 2 bases from V and 2 bases from J, with 7 bases between. The CDR3: CAISELAPYEQYF. The DNA of the CDR3 is TGTGCCATCAGTGAGCTGGCTCCCTACGAGCAGTACTTC.

This clonotype has a count of ten or more. The genes are TRBV5-1 and TRBJ2-5, with a tentative D call TRBD2 (6 bases). This CDR3 region has 14 residues. Looked up from germline, CDR1 is SGHRS and CDR2 is YFSETQ. V was pared by 4 bases and J by 5 bases, with 15 bases between. The CDR3 is CASSPGLSGETQYF. CDR3 coding DNA: TGCGCCAGCAGCCCGGGACTGTCGGGGGAGACCCAGTACTTC.

This clonotype was picked up many times. V is TRBV27 and J is TRBJ2-5, with D tentatively TRBD2 (5 bases). Trimming shortened V by 3 bases and J by 4 bases, and 9 bases separated the two germline ends. From germline, CDR1 is MNHEY and CDR2 SMNVEV (reference sequence). The CDR3 contains 13 residues. The CDR3 sequence is CASSFGGRETQYF. The DNA for the CDR3 is TGTGCCAGCAGTTTTGGTGGGAGAGAGACCCAGTACTTC.

About this clonotype: A read error may explain this, as a much larger clone is one base away. The chain employs TRBV7-3 and TRBJ2-3, with 8 bases fitting TRBD1. Germline V gene lookup returns CDR1 SGHTA and CDR2 FQGTGA. V gave up 4 bases and J gave up 2 bases; unmatched junction bases: 5. The CDR3 contains 15 residues. The CDR3 nucleotides are TGTGCCAGCAGCTCCGGACAGGGCCTCACAGATACGCAGTATTTT. It is translated as CASSSGQGLTDTQYF.

This clonotype was seen repeatedly, ten times or more. This rearrangement joins TRBV27 to TRBJ1-1; D gene unclear. This CDR3 has 14 amino acids. Trimming took off 2 bases at V and 3 bases at J, with 10 bases between the two ends. The germline CDR1 and CDR2 sequences are MNHEY and SMNVEV (reference sequence). The CDR3 reads CASSLAWWYTEAFF. In DNA, the CDR3 is TGTGCCAGCAGTTTAGCATGGTGGTACACTGAAGCTTTCTTT.

The table lists this clonotype with many counts. The chain combines TRBV6-2 or TRBV6-3 with TRBJ1-1; no firm D call. From germline, CDR1 is MNHEY and CDR2 SVGEGT. Trimming stripped 0 bases from V and 7 bases from J, with 3 bases between. This CDR3 is built from 11 residues. The CDR3 region has the DNA TGTGCCAGCAGTTACTCGGGTGAAGCTTTCTTT. This gives the protein CASSYSGEAFF.

This chain connects TRBV28 to TRBJ2-7; tentatively, D is TRBD1 (6 bases). Per germline, CDR1 MDHEN and CDR2 SYDVKM. V was shortened by 6 bases and J by 2 bases, with 14 bases between the two germline ends. This CDR3 contains 14 residues. The CDR3 region has the DNA TGTGCCAGCAGCACAGGGTTTGGAGCCTACGAGCAGTACTTC. This sequence encodes CASSTGFGAYEQYF. Supplemented by reference TRBV28 and TRBJ2-7, the full variable domain reads DVKVTQSSRYLVKRTGEKVFLECVQDMDHENMFWYRQDPGLGLRLIYFSYDVKMKEKGDIPEGYSVSREKKERFSLILESASTNQTSMYLCASSTGFGAYEQYFGPGTRLTVT.

The V and J genes are TRBV15 and TRBJ2-1; the D is unclear. The V gene lost 0 bases and the J gene lost 5 bases, with 5 bases spanning the gap. This CDR3 is 13 amino acids long. Germline-derived CDR1 and CDR2 are LNHNV and YYDKDF (reference sequence). In nucleotides, the CDR3 is TGTGCCACCAGCAGAGATCGGCACAATGAGCAGTTCTTC. It codes for CATSRDRHNEQFF.

This clonotype was recorded at least ten times. This chain joins TRBV5-1 and TRBJ2-5, with a weak D call TRBD2 (5 bases). This CDR3 spans 16 amino acids. Germline CDR1 is SGHRS and CDR2 is YFSETQ. Trimming removed 5 bases from V and 2 bases from J, with 19 bases in between. The CDR3 reads CASRWTGSTPQETQYF. CDR3 coding DNA: TGCGCCAGCAGGTGGACGGGGTCAACTCCGCAAGAGACCCAGTACTTC.

This clonotype was seen many times. The chain links TRBV6-1 to TRBJ1-2, with D possibly TRBD1 on 5 matching bases. Germline V CDR1 and CDR2: MNHNS, SASEGT. The V and J ends lost 4 bases and 7 bases respectively, with 16 bases between them. This CDR3 region has 14 residues. CDR3 region: CASSGGGGMTGYTF. CDR3 in DNA: TGTGCCAGCAGTGGGGGGGGGGGGATGACTGGCTACACCTTC.

This clonotype was recorded at least ten times. The chain joins TRBV2 to TRBJ1-5; the match to TRBD1 covers 10 bases. CDR3 length: 14 residues. Unmatched junction bases numbered 4, after V lost 8 bases and J lost 3 bases. Germline V gene lookup returns CDR1 SNHLY and CDR2 FYNNEI. DNA of the CDR3: TGTGCCAGCGACGGACAGGGGGACAATCAGCCCCAGCATTTT. Its translation is CASDGQGDNQPQHF.

At least ten counts were recorded for this clonotype. The V gene is TRBV7-6, the J gene TRBJ2-5; 7 positions agree with TRBD2. The J segment lost 4 bases and the V segment lost 7 bases, leaving 9 bases of the junction unmatched. The CDR3 totals 14 residues. Per germline, CDR1 SGHVS and CDR2 FNYEAQ. CDR3 sequence: CASTYRAGPETQYF. The CDR3 nucleotides read TGTGCCAGCACCTACAGAGCGGGGCCAGAGACCCAGTACTTC.

The rearrangement uses TRBV29-1 and TRBJ2-7, with D perhaps matching TRBD1 or TRBD2 (5 bases each). This CDR3 is built from 14 residues. The ends were cut back, 4 bases at V and 6 bases at J, with 19 bases in the middle. The germline V gene encodes CDR1 SQVTM and CDR2 ANQGSEA. The CDR3 is CSVVLPAGTSEQYF. For the CDR3, the DNA is TGCAGCGTTGTACTGCCTGCTGGGACCTCCGAGCAGTACTTC.

DNA for the CDR3: TGCAGTGCTAGAGCGGGGCGCTCCTACAATGAGCAGTTCTTC. This sequence encodes CSARAGRSYNEQFF. The chain carries TRBV20-1 and TRBJ2-1; perhaps D is TRBD1 or TRBD2 (5 bases each). V lost 1 base to trimming and J lost 0 bases, with 7 bases between them. CDR3 size: 14 residues. Germline CDR1 DFQATT, CDR2 SNEGSKA (reference sequence).